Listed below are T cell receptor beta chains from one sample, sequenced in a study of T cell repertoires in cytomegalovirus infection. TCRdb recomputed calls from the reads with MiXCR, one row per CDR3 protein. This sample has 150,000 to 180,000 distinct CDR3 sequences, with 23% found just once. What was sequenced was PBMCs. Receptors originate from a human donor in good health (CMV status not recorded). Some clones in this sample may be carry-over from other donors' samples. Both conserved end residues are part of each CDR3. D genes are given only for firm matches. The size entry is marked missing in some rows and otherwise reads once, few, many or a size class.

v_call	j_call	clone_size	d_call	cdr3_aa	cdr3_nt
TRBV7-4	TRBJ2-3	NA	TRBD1	CASSSVGTGLDTDTQYF	TGTGCCAGCAGCTCCGTCGGGACAGGCTTAGACACAGATACGCAGTATTTT
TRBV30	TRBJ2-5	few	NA	CAWSGVIGETQYF	TGTGCCTGGTCTGGGGTCATCGGAGAGACCCAGTACTTC
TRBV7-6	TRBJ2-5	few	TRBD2	CASSLGLAGIGETQYF	TGTGCCAGCAGCTTGGGACTAGCGGGTATCGGAGAGACCCAGTACTTC
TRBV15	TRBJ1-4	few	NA	CATSRDRGFSEKLFF	TGTGCCACCAGCAGAGATCGGGGTTTTTCGGAAAAACTGTTTTTT
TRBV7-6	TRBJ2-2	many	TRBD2	CASRGLVGNTGELFF	TGTGCCAGCAGGGGACTAGTTGGGAACACCGGGGAGCTGTTTTTT
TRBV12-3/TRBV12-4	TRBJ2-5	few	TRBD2	CASSLVLAGRGETQYF	TGTGCCAGCAGTTTAGTCCTAGCGGGGAGGGGAGAGACCCAGTACTTC
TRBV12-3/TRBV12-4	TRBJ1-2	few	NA	CASSLWGNEGYTF	TGTGCCAGCAGTTTATGGGGAAACGAAGGCTACACCTTC
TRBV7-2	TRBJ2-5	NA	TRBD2	CASSLSRGGGETQYF	TGTGCCAGCAGCTTATCGCGGGGGGGTGGGGAGACCCAGTACTTC
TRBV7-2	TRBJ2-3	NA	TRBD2	CASSLKELAVTTDTQYF	TGTGCCAGCAGCTTAAAAGAACTAGCGGTGACCACAGATACGCAGTATTTT
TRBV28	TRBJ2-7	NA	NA	CASSLYGQGSEQYF	TGTGCCAGCAGTTTATATGGTCAGGGAAGCGAGCAGTACTTC
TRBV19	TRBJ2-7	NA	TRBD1	CASSATGSREQYF	TGTGCCAGTAGTGCGACAGGGTCGCGGGAGCAGTACTTC
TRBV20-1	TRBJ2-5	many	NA	CSARDGRVSLETQYF	TGCAGTGCTAGAGATGGCAGGGTCAGTTTGGAGACCCAGTACTTC
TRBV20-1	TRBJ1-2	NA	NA	CSAREGGYTF	TGCAGTGCTAGGGAGGGGGGTTACACCTTC
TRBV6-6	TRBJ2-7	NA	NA	CASSYSGAAYEQYF	TGTGCCAGCAGTTACTCGGGGGCAGCATACGAGCAGTACTTC
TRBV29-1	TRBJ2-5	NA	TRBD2	CSVRSGGTQETQYF	TGCAGCGTACGGAGCGGGGGGACACAAGAGACCCAGTACTTC
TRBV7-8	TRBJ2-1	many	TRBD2	CASSLGLAGGYEQFF	TGTGCCAGCAGCTTAGGACTAGCGGGAGGGTATGAGCAGTTCTTC
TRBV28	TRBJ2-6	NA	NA	CASRPPGHHSGANVLTF	TGTGCCAGCAGGCCCCCGGGACACCACTCTGGGGCCAACGTCCTGACTTTC
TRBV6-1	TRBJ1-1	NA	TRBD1	CASSRGTEAFF	TGTGCCAGCAGCAGGGGGACTGAAGCTTTCTTT
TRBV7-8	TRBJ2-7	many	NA	CASSLSGGSAYEQYF	TGTGCCAGCAGCTTATCGGGGGGCAGCGCCTACGAGCAGTACTTC